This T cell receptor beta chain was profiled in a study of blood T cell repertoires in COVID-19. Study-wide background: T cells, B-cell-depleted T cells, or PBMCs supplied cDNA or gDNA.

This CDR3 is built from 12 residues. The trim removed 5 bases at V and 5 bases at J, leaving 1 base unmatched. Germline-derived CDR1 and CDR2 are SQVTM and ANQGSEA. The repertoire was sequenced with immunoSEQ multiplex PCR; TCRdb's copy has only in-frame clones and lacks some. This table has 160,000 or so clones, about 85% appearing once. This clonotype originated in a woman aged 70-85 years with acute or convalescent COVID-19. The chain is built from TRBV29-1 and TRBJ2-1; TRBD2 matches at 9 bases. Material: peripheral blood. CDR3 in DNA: TGCAGCGTTCGGACTAGCGACAATGAGCAGTTCTTC. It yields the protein CSVRTSDNEQFF.